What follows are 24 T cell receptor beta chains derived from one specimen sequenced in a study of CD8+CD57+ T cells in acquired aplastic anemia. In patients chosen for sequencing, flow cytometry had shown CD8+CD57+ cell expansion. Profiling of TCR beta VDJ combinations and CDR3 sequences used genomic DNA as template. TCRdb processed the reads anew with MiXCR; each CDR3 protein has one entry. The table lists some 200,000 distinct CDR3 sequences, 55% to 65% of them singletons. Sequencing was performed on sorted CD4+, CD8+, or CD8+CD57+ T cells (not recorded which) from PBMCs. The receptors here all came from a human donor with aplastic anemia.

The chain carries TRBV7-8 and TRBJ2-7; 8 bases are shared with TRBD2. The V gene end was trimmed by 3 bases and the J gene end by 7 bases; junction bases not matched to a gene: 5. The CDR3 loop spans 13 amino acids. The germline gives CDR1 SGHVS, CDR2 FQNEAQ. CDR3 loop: CASSFLTGGEQYF. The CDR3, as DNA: TGTGCCAGCAGCTTTTTGACGGGAGGGGAGCAGTACTTC.

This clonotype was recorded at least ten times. CDR3 in DNA: TGCAGTGCTAGCGGACCGGGACTATACTCCTACGAGCAGTACTTC. It encodes CSASGPGLYSYEQYF. The rearrangement links TRBV20-1 to TRBJ2-7, with TRBD2 matching over 7 bases. Trimming removed 3 bases from V and 0 bases from J; junction bases left unmatched: 8. The CDR3 has 15 residues. Germline lookup yields CDR1 DFQATT and CDR2 SNEGSKA (reference sequence).

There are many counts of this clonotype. CDR3 sequence (DNA): TGTGCCACCAGTGACTCCCGGGACGCGGTAAGTACAGATACGCAGTATTTT. It encodes CATSDSRDAVSTDTQYF. V usage is TRBV24-1 and J usage is TRBJ2-3, with D perhaps assigned TRBD1 or TRBD2 (5 bases each). This CDR3 is 17 amino acids long. Trimming removed 4 bases at V and 3 bases at J, with 19 bases between. Germline values: CDR1 KGHDR, CDR2 SFDVKD.

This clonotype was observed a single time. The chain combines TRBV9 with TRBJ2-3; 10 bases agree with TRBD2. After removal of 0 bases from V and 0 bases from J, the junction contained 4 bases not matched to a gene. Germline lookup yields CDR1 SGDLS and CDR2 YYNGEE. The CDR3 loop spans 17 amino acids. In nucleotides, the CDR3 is TGTGCCAGCAGCGTAGGAGTGGGACTAGCGAGCACAGATACGCAGTATTTT. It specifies CASSVGVGLASTDTQYF.

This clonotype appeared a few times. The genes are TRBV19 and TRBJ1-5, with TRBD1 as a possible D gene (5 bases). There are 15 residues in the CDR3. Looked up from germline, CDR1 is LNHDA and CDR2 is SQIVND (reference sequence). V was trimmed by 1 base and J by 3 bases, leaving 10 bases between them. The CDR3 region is CASSIGQRDNQPQHF. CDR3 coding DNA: TGTGCCAGTAGTATAGGACAGAGAGACAATCAGCCCCAGCATTTT.

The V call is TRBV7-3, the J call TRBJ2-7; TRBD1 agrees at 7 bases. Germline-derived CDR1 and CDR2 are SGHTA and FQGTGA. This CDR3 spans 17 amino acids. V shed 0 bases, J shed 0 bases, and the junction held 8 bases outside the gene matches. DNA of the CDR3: TGTGCCAGCAGCTTAACGAGGGCAGGGGACAGCTCCTACGAGCAGTACTTC. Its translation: CASSLTRAGDSSYEQYF.

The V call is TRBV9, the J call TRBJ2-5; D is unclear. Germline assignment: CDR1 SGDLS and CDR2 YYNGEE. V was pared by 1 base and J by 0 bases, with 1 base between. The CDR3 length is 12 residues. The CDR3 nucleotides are TGTGCCAGCAGCGTAAACCAAGAGACCCAGTACTTC. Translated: CASSVNQETQYF.

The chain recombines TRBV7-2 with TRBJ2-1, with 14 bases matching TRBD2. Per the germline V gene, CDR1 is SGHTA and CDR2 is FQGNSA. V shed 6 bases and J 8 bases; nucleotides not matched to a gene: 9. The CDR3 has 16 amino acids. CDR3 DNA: TGTGCCAGCAGTAAAGGGACTAGCGGGAGTTGGCATGAGCAGTTCTTC. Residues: CASSKGTSGSWHEQFF.

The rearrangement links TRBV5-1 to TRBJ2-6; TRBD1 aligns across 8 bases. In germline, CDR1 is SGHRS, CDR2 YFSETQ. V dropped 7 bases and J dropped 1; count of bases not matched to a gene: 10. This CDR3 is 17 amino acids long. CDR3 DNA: TGCGCCAGCCGCCGTGGACAGGGTGTGTCTGGGGCCAACGTCCTGACTTTC. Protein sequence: CASRRGQGVSGANVLTF.

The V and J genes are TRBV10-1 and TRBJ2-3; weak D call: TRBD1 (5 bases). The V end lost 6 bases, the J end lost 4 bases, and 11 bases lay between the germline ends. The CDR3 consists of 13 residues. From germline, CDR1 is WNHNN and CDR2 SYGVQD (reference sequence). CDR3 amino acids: CASSAGFADTQYF. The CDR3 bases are TGCGCCAGCAGCGCAGGGTTCGCAGATACGCAGTATTTT.

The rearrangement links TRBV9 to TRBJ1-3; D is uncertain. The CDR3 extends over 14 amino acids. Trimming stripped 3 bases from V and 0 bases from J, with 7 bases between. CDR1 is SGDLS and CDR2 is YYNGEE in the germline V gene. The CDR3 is CASSETVSGNTIYF. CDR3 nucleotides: TGTGCCAGCAGCGAGACGGTCTCTGGAAACACCATATATTTT.

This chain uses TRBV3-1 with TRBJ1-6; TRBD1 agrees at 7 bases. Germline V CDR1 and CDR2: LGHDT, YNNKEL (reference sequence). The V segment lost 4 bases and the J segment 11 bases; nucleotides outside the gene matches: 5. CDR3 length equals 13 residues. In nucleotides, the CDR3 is TGTGCCAGCAGCCGTACGGACAGGCCACCCCTCCACTTT. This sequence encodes CASSRTDRPPLHF.

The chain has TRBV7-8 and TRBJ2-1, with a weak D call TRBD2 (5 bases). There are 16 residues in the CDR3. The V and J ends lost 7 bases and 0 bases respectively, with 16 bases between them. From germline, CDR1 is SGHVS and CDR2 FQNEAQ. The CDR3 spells CASNSAGQSSYNEQFF. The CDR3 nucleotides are TGTGCCAGCAACTCGGCGGGTCAGAGCTCCTACAATGAGCAGTTCTTC.

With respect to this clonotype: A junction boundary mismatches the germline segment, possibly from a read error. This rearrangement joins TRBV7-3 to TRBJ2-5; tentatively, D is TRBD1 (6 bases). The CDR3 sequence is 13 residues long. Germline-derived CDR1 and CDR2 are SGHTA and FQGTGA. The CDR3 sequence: CASSQGTQETQYF. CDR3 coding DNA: TGCGCCAGCAGCCAAGGGACACAAGAGACCCAGTACTTC.

The CDR3 here is CASRLETGQYF. CDR3 nucleotide sequence: TGTGCCAGCAGATTAGAGACAGGCCAGTATTTT. The chain joins TRBV6-2 or TRBV6-3 to TRBJ2-3; TRBD1 is a possible D gene (6 bases). The CDR3 is made up of 11 amino acids. The V and J ends lost 6 bases and 12 bases respectively, with 13 bases between them. Germline V gene sequence: CDR1 MNHEY, CDR2 SVGEGT.

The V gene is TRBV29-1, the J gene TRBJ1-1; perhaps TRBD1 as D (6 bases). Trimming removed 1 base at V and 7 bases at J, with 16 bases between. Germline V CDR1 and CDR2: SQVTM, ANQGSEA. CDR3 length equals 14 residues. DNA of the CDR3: TGCAGCGTTGAAGTCGGAGGGGGACGTCTTGAAGCTTTCTTT. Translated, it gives CSVEVGGGRLEAFF.

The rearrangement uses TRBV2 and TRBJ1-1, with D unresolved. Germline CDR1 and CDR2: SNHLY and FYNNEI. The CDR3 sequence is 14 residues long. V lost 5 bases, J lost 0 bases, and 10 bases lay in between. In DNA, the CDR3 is TGTGCCAGCAGTTGGGCGAAAATGAACACTGAAGCTTTCTTT. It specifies CASSWAKMNTEAFF.

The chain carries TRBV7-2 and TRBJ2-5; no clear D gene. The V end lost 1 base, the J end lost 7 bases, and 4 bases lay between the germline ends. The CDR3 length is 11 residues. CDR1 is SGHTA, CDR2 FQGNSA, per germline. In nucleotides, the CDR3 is TGTGCCAGCAGCTTAGGATGGACCCAGTACTTC. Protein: CASSLGWTQYF.

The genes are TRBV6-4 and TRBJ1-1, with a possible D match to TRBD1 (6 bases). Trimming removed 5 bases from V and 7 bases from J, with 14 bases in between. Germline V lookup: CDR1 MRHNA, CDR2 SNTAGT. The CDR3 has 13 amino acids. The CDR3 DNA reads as TGTGCCAGCAGTCCCCAAGGGGGAGGTGAAGCTTTCTTT. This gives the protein CASSPQGGGEAFF.

As DNA, the CDR3 is TGTGCCAGCAGCATATACAGGGAAAATGAGCAGTTCTTC. Translation: CASSIYRENEQFF. The chain combines TRBV7-3 with TRBJ2-1; a weak D match, TRBD1 (6 bases). CDR1 is SGHTA, CDR2 FQGTGA, per germline. CDR3 length: 13 amino acids. V was shortened by 5 bases and J by 7 bases, with 12 bases between the two germline ends.

In DNA form, the CDR3 reads TGTGCCGGCAGTCCTATAGGGACCGGTAACTACGAGCAGTACGTC. It codes for CAGSPIGTGNYEQYV. The chain carries TRBV12-3 or TRBV12-4 and TRBJ2-7; the D gene could be TRBD1 or TRBD2 (5 bases each). The CDR3 is 15 amino acids.

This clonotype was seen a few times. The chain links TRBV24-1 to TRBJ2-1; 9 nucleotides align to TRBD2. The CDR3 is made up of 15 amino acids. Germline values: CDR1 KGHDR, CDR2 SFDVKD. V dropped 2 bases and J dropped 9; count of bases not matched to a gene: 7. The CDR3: CATSDSRAGGPEQFF. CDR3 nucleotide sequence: TGTGCCACCAGTGATTCTCGAGCGGGGGGCCCTGAGCAGTTCTTC.

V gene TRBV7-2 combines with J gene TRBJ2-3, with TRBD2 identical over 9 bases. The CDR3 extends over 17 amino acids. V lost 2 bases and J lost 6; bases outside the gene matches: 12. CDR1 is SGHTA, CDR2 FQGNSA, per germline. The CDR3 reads CASSLFGGRARGDTQYF. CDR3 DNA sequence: TGTGCCAGCAGCTTATTCGGCGGGAGGGCCCGTGGGGATACGCAGTATTTT.

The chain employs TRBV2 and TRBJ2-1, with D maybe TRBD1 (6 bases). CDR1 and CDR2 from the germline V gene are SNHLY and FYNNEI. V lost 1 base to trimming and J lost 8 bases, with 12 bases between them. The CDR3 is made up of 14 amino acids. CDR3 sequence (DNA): TGTGCCAGCAGTGAAGGGTACAGGGTCGATGAGCAGTTCTTC. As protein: CASSEGYRVDEQFF.